What follows are 30 T cell receptor beta chains derived from one specimen sequenced in a study of blood T cell repertoires in COVID-19. Sequenced by immunoSEQ multiplex PCR; TCRdb stores in-frame clones only, minus some. The data show 150,000 or so clones, 75% to 85% seen once. The sequencing sample was made of peripheral blood. These receptor sequences come from a man aged 60 to 69 with acute or convalescent COVID-19.

The chain has TRBV7-2 and TRBJ1-3; the match to TRBD1 covers 7 bases. The CDR3 loop spans 18 amino acids. The V and J ends lost 0 bases and 4 bases, in that order; junction bases with no gene match: 12. The germline CDR1 and CDR2 sequences are SGHTA and FQGNSA. CDR3 sequence: CASSLASYRGASGNTIYF. The CDR3 DNA reads as TGTGCCAGCAGCTTAGCCAGCTACAGGGGAGCTTCAGGAAACACCATATATTTT.

This clone was found a few times. The rearrangement links TRBV15 to TRBJ2-5, with TRBD2 identical over 10 bases. V dropped 4 bases and J dropped 3; count of bases not matched to a gene: 8. The CDR3 totals 16 residues. Looked up from germline, CDR1 is LNHNV and CDR2 is YYDKDF (reference sequence). The chain's CDR3 is CATSTTSGTGKETQYF. CDR3 DNA: TGTGCCACCAGCACTACTAGCGGGACCGGGAAAGAGACCCAGTACTTC. Full variable domain (missing parts from reference TRBV15 and TRBJ2-5): DAMVIQNPRYQVTQFGKPVTLSCSQTLNHNVMYWYQQKSSQAPKLLFHYYDKDFNNEADTPDNFQSRRPNTSFCFLDIRSPGLGDTAMYLCATSTTSGTGKETQYFGPGTRLLVL.

On this clone itself: Its ends do not fully match the called genes, so a read error is possible. The sample holds other DNA sequences that translate to the same CDR3. V is TRBV3-1 (or the pseudogene TRBV3-2) and J is TRBJ1-5; TRBD1 aligns across 12 bases. The length of the CDR3 is 16 residues. Per germline, CDR1 LGHDT and CDR2 YNNKEL (reference sequence). CDR3 residues: CASSQAGTGGNQPQHF. CDR3 sequence (DNA): TGTGCCAGCAGCCAAGCCGGGACAGGGGGCAACCAGCCCCAGCATTTT.

The rearrangement uses TRBV7-2 and TRBJ1-4; D gene unclear. Germline assignment: CDR1 SGHTA and CDR2 FQGNSA. Between the trimmed V and J ends, which lost 8 bases and 0 bases, there was a span of 10 bases. CDR3 length equals 14 residues. Here the CDR3 reads CASSRGATNEKLFF. CDR3 DNA sequence: TGTGCCAGCTCCCGGGGTGCAACTAATGAAAAACTGTTTTTT.

The V call is TRBV30, the J call TRBJ1-4; D remains unclear. This CDR3 is built from 14 residues. The germline V gene encodes CDR1 GTSNPN and CDR2 SVGIG (reference sequence). V lost 0 bases and J lost 4, with 9 bases in between. The DNA of the CDR3 is TGTGCCTGGAGTGTACCGTCGGGTAATGAAAAACTGTTTTTT. The encoded protein is CAWSVPSGNEKLFF.

The chain employs TRBV7-2 and TRBJ1-2; D is possibly TRBD1 (6 bases). The CDR3 totals 12 residues. The V and J ends lost 6 bases and 3 bases respectively, with 8 bases between them. Germline values: CDR1 SGHTA, CDR2 FQGNSA. CDR3: CASRKGDYGYTF. In nucleotides, the CDR3 is TGTGCCAGCAGGAAGGGGGACTATGGCTACACCTTC.

This chain links TRBV28 with TRBJ1-1; no clear D gene. The V and J ends lost 4 bases and 10 bases respectively, with 25 bases between them. The CDR3 runs 16 residues. Germline CDR1 and CDR2: MDHEN and SYDVKM. Here the CDR3 DNA reads TGTGCCAGCAGTTCCCCCCCACGGGCGGGTAGGGAAGGAGCTTTCTTT. This codes for CASSSPPRAGREGAFF.

This chain connects TRBV6-2 or TRBV6-3 to TRBJ1-2; D unclear. The CDR3 extends over 13 amino acids. The V end lost 7 bases, the J end lost 3 bases, and 12 bases lay between the germline ends. The germline V gene has CDR1 MNHEY and CDR2 SVGEGT. The CDR3 loop reads CASTPMRDYGYTF. In DNA, the CDR3 is TGTGCCAGCACCCCGATGCGGGACTATGGCTACACCTTC.

V and J are TRBV24-1 and TRBJ2-1; 8 bases agree with TRBD2. Germline trimming cut 3 bases from V and 12 bases from J; bases unmatched to any gene: 12. The CDR3 totals 15 residues. Germline lookup yields CDR1 KGHDR and CDR2 SFDVKD. The CDR3 DNA reads as TGTGCCACCAGTGATCTCACGGGAGGGGCCCGAAGGCAGTTCTTC. Translation gives CATSDLTGGARRQFF.

The genes are TRBV7-9 and TRBJ2-3, with D possibly matching TRBD2 (7 bases). The V gene lost 6 bases and the J gene lost 0 bases, with 16 bases spanning the gap. The CDR3 has 16 residues. Germline CDR1 and CDR2: SEHNR and FQNEAQ (reference sequence). CDR3 loop: CASRHRAGASTDTQYF. The CDR3, as DNA: TGTGCCAGCAGACACAGGGCGGGGGCCAGCACAGATACGCAGTATTTT.

The V gene is TRBV28, the J gene TRBJ1-2; D is possibly TRBD1 (5 bases). The CDR3 has 16 amino acids. V was cut by 4 bases and J by 2 bases, with 17 bases left in between. Germline values: CDR1 MDHEN, CDR2 SYDVKM. The CDR3 region is CASSSPGLMGNYGYTF. DNA of the CDR3: TGTGCCAGCAGTTCCCCGGGACTTATGGGGAACTATGGCTACACCTTC.

The chain joins TRBV7-2 to TRBJ1-2; D gene uncertain. V gave up 5 bases and J gave up 4 bases, with 17 bases separating them. Germline values: CDR1 SGHTA, CDR2 FQGNSA. CDR3 length: 15 amino acids. The CDR3 loop reads CASSPGWADGYGYTF. Written as DNA, the CDR3 is TGTGCCAGCAGCCCCGGATGGGCAGACGGCTATGGCTACACCTTC.

The chain links TRBV5-4 to TRBJ2-3; perhaps TRBD1 as D (6 bases). The V and J ends lost 4 bases and 4 bases respectively, with 16 bases between them. The CDR3 loop spans 15 amino acids. The V gene's germline CDR1 is SGHNT and CDR2 YYREEE (reference sequence). The CDR3 nucleotides read TGTGCCAGCAGCCCAGGGGACCTAAGCGCAGATACGCAGTATTTT. Translation gives CASSPGDLSADTQYF.

This chain connects TRBV5-1 to TRBJ1-4; 7 positions match TRBD1. V gave up 2 bases and J gave up 7 bases; unmatched junction bases: 5. CDR1 is SGHRS, CDR2 YFSETQ, per germline. The CDR3 length is 14 residues. Written as DNA, the CDR3 is TGCGCCAGCAGCTTTAGTCAGGGGGGTGAAAAACTGTTTTTT. Translated, it gives CASSFSQGGEKLFF.

A word on this clone: At the DNA level, this CDR3 is encoded by other sequences in the same sample as well. The J gene is TRBJ2-6, the V gene TRBV7-2; D is undetermined. Trimming cost V 5 bases and J 0 bases, with 5 bases left between them. Germline-derived CDR1 and CDR2 are SGHTA and FQGNSA. The CDR3 extends over 14 amino acids. CDR3 sequence (DNA): TGTGCCAGCAGCCCGAGCTCTGGGGCCAACGTCCTGACTTTC. Translating gives CASSPSSGANVLTF.

The rearrangement joins TRBV5-6 to TRBJ1-6, with D hard to call. The CDR3 consists of 12 residues. Germline V gene lookup returns CDR1 SGHDT and CDR2 YYEEEE. V lost 2 bases to trimming and J lost 8 bases, with 5 bases between them. Here the CDR3 DNA reads TGTGCCAGCAGCTTCGGGGATTCACCCCTCCACTTT. As protein: CASSFGDSPLHF. Full variable domain (missing parts from reference TRBV5-6 and TRBJ1-6): DAGVTQSPTHLIKTRGQQVTLRCSPKSGHDTVSWYQQALGQGPQFIFQYYEEEERQRGNFPDRFSGHQFPNYSSELNVNALLLGDSALYLCASSFGDSPLHFGNGTRLTVT.

The genes are TRBV19 and TRBJ1-1; D not resolved. The CDR3 is made up of 15 amino acids. Germline values: CDR1 LNHDA, CDR2 SQIVND (reference sequence). Trimming removed 7 bases at V and 1 base at J, with 16 bases between. CDR3 region: CASMPVDTSNTEAFF. The DNA for the CDR3 is TGTGCCAGTATGCCCGTCGACACCTCGAACACTGAAGCTTTCTTT. The whole variable domain, remainder taken from reference TRBV19 and TRBJ1-1, is DGGITQSPKYLFRKEGQNVTLSCEQNLNHDAMYWYRQDPGQGLRLIYYSQIVNDFQKGDIAEGYSVSREKKESFPLTVTSAQKNPTAFYLCASMPVDTSNTEAFFGQGTRLTVV.

The rearrangement links TRBV28 to TRBJ2-7, with 11 bases identical to TRBD1. V lost 4 bases, J lost 2 bases, and 7 bases stayed unmatched. The CDR3 covers 16 residues. Germline CDR1 reads MDHEN; CDR2 reads SYDVKM. The CDR3 bases are TGTGCCAGCAGTTCCAACCGGGACAGGGGGACCTACGAGCAGTACTTC. Translated: CASSSNRDRGTYEQYF.

A few counts support this clone. The chain couples TRBV4-1 to TRBJ2-1, with 12 nucleotides matching TRBD2. Per the germline V gene, CDR1 is MGHRA and CDR2 is YSYEKL. The J segment lost 9 bases and the V segment lost 1 base, leaving 10 bases of the junction unmatched. CDR3 length: 17 residues. CDR3 DNA: TGCGCCAGCAGCCAAGGGGTCCTCCTAGCGGGAGGGCCTGAGCAGTTCTTC. Protein: CASSQGVLLAGGPEQFF.

This clone came up a few times. The chain recombines TRBV5-1 with TRBJ2-2, with 7 bases that match TRBD1. This CDR3 spans 16 amino acids. The junction had 9 bases not matched to a gene; V was cut back by 2 bases and J by 5 bases. Germline assignment: CDR1 SGHRS and CDR2 YFSETQ. CDR3 DNA: TGCGCCAGCAGCTTCCGGACAGGCCTTACTACCGGGGAGCTGTTTTTT. The encoded protein is CASSFRTGLTTGELFF.

The chain carries TRBV6-6 and TRBJ2-2; no clear D. The CDR3 is made up of 16 amino acids. Germline V lookup: CDR1 MNHNY, CDR2 SVGAGI (reference sequence). With 7 bases removed from V and 1 base from J, the gap between germline ends came to 16 bases. CDR3 nucleotide sequence: TGTGCCAGCATCGGAAGTTCTAGTGAGAACACCGGGGAGCTGTTTTTT. Translated: CASIGSSSENTGELFF.

This clone was seen only a few times. The chain is built from TRBV12-3 or TRBV12-4 and TRBJ1-5, with D perhaps matching TRBD1 (6 bases). The CDR3 runs 13 residues. Trimming stripped 6 bases from V and 5 bases from J, with 11 bases between. CDR3 coding DNA: TGTGCCAGCAGCCGAGACAGGTATCAGCCCCAGCATTTT. This translates into CASSRDRYQPQHF.

This chain joins TRBV9 and TRBJ2-1, with 13 positions matching TRBD2. J was trimmed by 3 bases and V by 2 bases; bases with no gene match: 5. Germline assignment: CDR1 SGDLS and CDR2 YYNGEE. The CDR3 runs 17 residues. The CDR3 region has the DNA TGTGCCAGCAGCGTGCGACTAGCGGGGGGCCGCTACAATGAGCAGTTCTTC. Translating it yields CASSVRLAGGRYNEQFF.

The rearrangement joins TRBV6-5 to TRBJ2-1; 8 bases align to TRBD2. V dropped 10 bases and J dropped 5; count of bases not matched to a gene: 10. Germline CDR1 MNHEY, CDR2 SVGAGI. CDR3 length equals 14 residues. CDR3 bases: TGTGCCACGGGCCGGGGGGGAGCGAACAATGAGCAGTTCTTC. This translates into CATGRGGANNEQFF.

The chain employs TRBV29-1 and TRBJ2-7; 13 bases are a match to TRBD2. V trimming: 5 bases; J trimming: 2 bases; junction bases outside the gene matches: 15. CDR3 length equals 18 residues. The V gene's germline CDR1 is SQVTM and CDR2 ANQGSEA. Here the CDR3 reads CSVPAGRGGTSGTYEQYF. The CDR3 nucleotides read TGCAGCGTTCCAGCCGGGAGGGGAGGGACTAGCGGGACCTACGAGCAGTACTTC.

The V and J genes are TRBV18 and TRBJ1-4, with a possible D match to TRBD1 (6 bases). Germline-derived CDR1 and CDR2 are KGHSH and LQKENI. The CDR3 consists of 16 residues. Trimming shortened V by 3 bases and J by 5 bases, and 16 bases separated the two germline ends. Here the CDR3 DNA reads TGTGCCAGCTCACCGCCGAGGGGGGGCGGCAATGAAAAACTGTTTTTT. It translates to CASSPPRGGGNEKLFF.

The chain couples TRBV28 to TRBJ1-5; D ambiguous. This CDR3 has 16 residues. V was shortened by 4 bases and J by 2 bases, with 15 bases between the two germline ends. The germline gives CDR1 MDHEN, CDR2 SYDVKM. The CDR3, as DNA: TGTGCCAGCAGTTCTGGAGCCAACGGCGGCAATCAGCCCCAGCATTTT. Its protein product is CASSSGANGGNQPQHF.

This chain joins TRBV5-4 and TRBJ1-5; D ambiguous. The CDR3 consists of 14 residues. The V gene's germline CDR1 is SGHNT and CDR2 YYREEE (reference sequence). Trimming removed 4 bases from V and 0 bases from J, with 8 bases in between. The DNA of the CDR3 is TGTGCCAGCAGCGCCGGACTTAGCAATCAGCCCCAGCATTTT. Protein sequence: CASSAGLSNQPQHF.

The chain joins TRBV28 to TRBJ1-3, with D possibly TRBD1 on 6 matching bases. Germline V CDR1 and CDR2: MDHEN, SYDVKM. The V end was cut by 6 bases, the J end by 8 bases, with 14 bases between. This CDR3 spans 13 amino acids. This CDR3 is CASRGTLGDTIYF. In nucleotides, the CDR3 is TGTGCCAGCAGAGGGACATTGGGGGACACCATATATTTT.

J is TRBJ2-1 and V is TRBV5-5, with 14 bases lining up with TRBD2. Trimming cost V 0 bases and J 10 bases; bases outside gene matches: 6. The CDR3 is 16 residues long. Per germline, CDR1 SGHKS and CDR2 YYEKEE (reference sequence). The CDR3 DNA reads as TGTGCCAGCAGCTTGGCCGGACTAGCGGGGGGTAGGGAGCAGTTCTTC. It specifies CASSLAGLAGGREQFF.